The 29 T cell receptor beta chains below were found in one sample sequenced in a study of pediatric ulcerative colitis. This table comes from immunoSEQ multiplex PCR, and its TCRdb copy is limited to in-frame clones, with some not included. Found here are over 15,000 clones, nearly 75% of them singletons; the top ten hold 6% to 7%. Rectal tissue came from one to two pinch biopsies taken at colonoscopy. Sequenced material: gut tissue. These receptors were obtained from a boy younger than 18 with moderate ulcerative colitis.

This chain links TRBV7-9 with TRBJ2-1; D remains unclear. The CDR3 consists of 15 residues. V was clipped by 2 bases and J by 8 bases, with 16 bases between them. CDR1 and CDR2 (germline): SEHNR, FQNEAQ (reference sequence). CDR3 region: CASSLFTLDRHEQFF. CDR3 sequence (DNA): TGTGCCAGCAGCTTATTTACTCTAGATCGGCATGAGCAGTTCTTC.

This clone has only a few counts. The V gene is TRBV6-5, the J gene TRBJ2-3; D may be TRBD2 (6 bases). V lost 4 bases and J 1 base, leaving 15 bases between the germline ends. This CDR3 comprises 16 residues. From germline, CDR1 is MNHEY and CDR2 SVGAGI. The CDR3 loop reads CASSSPRGEGTDTQYF. CDR3 nucleotide sequence: TGTGCCAGCAGTTCCCCCCGCGGGGAAGGCACAGATACGCAGTATTTT.

Here the CDR3 DNA reads TGTGCCAGCAGCCCCACCCTAGCGGGAGGTTCCTACGAGCAGTACTTC. As protein: CASSPTLAGGSYEQYF. The chain is built from TRBV7-9 and TRBJ2-7; 11 positions agree with TRBD2. V lost 5 bases, J lost 1 base, and 7 bases stayed unmatched. Per the germline V gene, CDR1 is SEHNR and CDR2 is FQNEAQ (reference sequence). CDR3 length: 16 residues.

This chain uses TRBV19 with TRBJ2-2; D remains ambiguous. V shed 10 bases and J shed 7 bases, with 22 bases lying between them. Germline CDR1 is LNHDA and CDR2 is SQIVND (reference sequence). The CDR3 runs to 15 residues. CDR3 amino acids: CATLDWAANIGELFF. The CDR3 region has the DNA TGTGCCACCCTCGACTGGGCGGCGAATATCGGGGAGCTGTTTTTT.

The V call is TRBV9, the J call TRBJ2-7, with D possibly TRBD2 on 6 matching bases. Germline CDR1 and CDR2: SGDLS and YYNGEE. CDR3 size: 12 residues. Deletions cut 6 bases from V and 6 bases from J, with 13 bases between. The CDR3 DNA reads TGTGCCAGCAACCGCCGGGGAGGCGAGCAGTACTTC. It encodes CASNRRGGEQYF.

This chain links TRBV9 with TRBJ2-3; possible D gene TRBD2, 7 bases. Per germline, CDR1 SGDLS and CDR2 YYNGEE. Trimming cost V 4 bases and J 5 bases, with 14 bases left between them. This CDR3 contains 14 residues. CDR3 protein: CASSSRGGRDTQYF. The CDR3 nucleotides read TGTGCCAGCAGCAGCCGCGGGGGCAGAGATACGCAGTATTTT.

This chain connects TRBV19 to TRBJ1-2, with D maybe TRBD1 (6 bases). Trimming pared 8 bases from V and 4 bases from J, leaving 14 bases between. Germline lookup yields CDR1 LNHDA and CDR2 SQIVND (reference sequence). There are 13 residues in the CDR3. The CDR3 nucleotides are TGTGCCAGTTATCCAGGGGCTAGCTATGGCTACACCTTC. This sequence encodes CASYPGASYGYTF.

The rearrangement joins TRBV19 to TRBJ2-2; D assignment may be TRBD1 or TRBD2 (5 bases each). The CDR3 runs to 16 residues. Trimming stripped 6 bases from V and 3 bases from J, with 17 bases between. The germline CDR1 and CDR2 sequences are LNHDA and SQIVND (reference sequence). CDR3 coding DNA: TGTGCCAGTAGCCCACCGGGACCGCGATACACCGGGGAGCTGTTTTTT. It translates to CASSPPGPRYTGELFF.

The chain links TRBV5-4 to TRBJ2-7; 10 bases agree with TRBD2. V gave up 4 bases and J gave up 3 bases; unmatched junction bases: 4. The CDR3 loop spans 14 amino acids. Germline V gives CDR1 SGHNT, CDR2 YYREEE (reference sequence). The CDR3 region has the DNA TGTGCCAGCAGCCCCCGGACTAGCGGCTACGAGCAGTACTTC. Translation: CASSPRTSGYEQYF.

The genes are TRBV30 and TRBJ2-7; 8 bases agree with TRBD2. There are 14 residues in the CDR3. CDR1 is GTSNPN and CDR2 is SVGIG in the germline V gene (reference sequence). The V segment lost 4 bases and the J segment 2 bases; nucleotides outside the gene matches: 7. DNA of the CDR3: TGTGCCTGGATCAGCGCTAGCGGGCCCTACGAGCAGTACTTC. This codes for CAWISASGPYEQYF.

This chain connects TRBV4-1 to TRBJ2-7; 7 nucleotides match TRBD1. The V segment lost 2 bases and the J segment 2 bases; nucleotides outside the gene matches: 9. Germline V CDR1 and CDR2: MGHRA, YSYEKL. The CDR3 spans 16 residues. The DNA of the CDR3 is TGCGCCAGCAGCCAAACAGACAGGGCAAGCCCCTACGAGCAGTACTTC. It codes for CASSQTDRASPYEQYF.

This chain links TRBV7-8 with TRBJ1-2, with no clear D. Germline-derived CDR1 and CDR2 are SGHVS and FQNEAQ. V lost 3 bases, J lost 0 bases, and 11 bases lay in between. This CDR3 has 15 residues. The CDR3 DNA reads as TGTGCCAGCAGCTTTTTTGCAGGAACTAACTATGGCTACACCTTC. Translation: CASSFFAGTNYGYTF.

The CDR3 protein is CASSVRAGWGNTEAFF. The CDR3 DNA sequence: TGTGCCAGCAGTGTTCGAGCGGGTTGGGGGAACACTGAAGCTTTCTTT. The chain joins TRBV6-1 to TRBJ1-1; D not resolved. The V end lost 4 bases, the J end lost 1 base, and 16 bases lay between the germline ends. This CDR3 is built from 16 residues. Germline CDR1 is MNHNS and CDR2 is SASEGT.

The chain has TRBV5-1 and TRBJ2-1; possibly TRBD2 for D (5 bases). This CDR3 is 16 amino acids long. Looked up from germline, CDR1 is SGHRS and CDR2 is YFSETQ. V dropped 4 bases and J dropped 1 base, with 15 bases sitting between them. CDR3 residues: CASSVLGSGSYNEQFF. The CDR3 DNA follows: TGCGCCAGCAGCGTTCTTGGGTCGGGGTCCTACAATGAGCAGTTCTTC.

This clone was counted once. The rearrangement links TRBV6-1 to TRBJ2-2, with D uncertain. V lost 2 bases and J lost 0, with 4 bases in between. The CDR3 is 14 amino acids. CDR1 is MNHNS, CDR2 SASEGT, per germline. The CDR3 sequence: CASSEMANTGELFF. The CDR3 nucleotides read TGTGCCAGCAGTGAAATGGCGAACACCGGGGAGCTGTTTTTT.

This clone has just a few counts. The chain joins TRBV25-1 to TRBJ1-1; 7 positions agree with TRBD1. V gave up 6 bases and J gave up 2 bases; unmatched junction bases: 9. The CDR3 runs 15 residues. The germline gives CDR1 MGHDK, CDR2 SYGVNS. The CDR3 bases are TGTGCCAGCAGAGCAATCGGACAGGTAAACACTGAAGCTTTCTTT. It specifies CASRAIGQVNTEAFF.

This clone has just one count. The chain couples TRBV4-2 to TRBJ2-6; 11 bases are shared with TRBD2. Trimming cost V 0 bases and J 1 base; bases outside gene matches: 2. This CDR3 has 18 amino acids. Germline assignment: CDR1 LGHNA and CDR2 YNFKEQ. The CDR3 region is CASSQDVAGGSGANVLTF. In DNA form, the CDR3 reads TGTGCCAGCAGCCAAGATGTAGCGGGAGGGTCTGGGGCCAACGTCCTGACTTTC.

The gene calls are TRBV7-4 and TRBJ2-1, with 11 positions matching TRBD2. V was pared by 5 bases and J by 9 bases, with 9 bases of the junction left unmatched. This CDR3 has 15 residues. Per germline, CDR1 SGHVT and CDR2 SQSDAQ. CDR3 coding DNA: TGTGCCAGCAGCCCGACTAGCGGGATAGGGGCTGAGCAGTTCTTC. This translates into CASSPTSGIGAEQFF.

The chain employs TRBV18 and TRBJ2-4; D perhaps matches TRBD1 (5 bases). Trimming pared 5 bases from V and 4 bases from J, leaving 12 bases between. Germline V CDR1 and CDR2: KGHSH, LQKENI. The CDR3 sequence is 14 residues long. CDR3 region: CASSIQGTKNIQYF. The CDR3 DNA reads as TGTGCCAGCTCAATTCAGGGAACAAAAAACATTCAGTACTTC.

The chain is built from TRBV6-6 and TRBJ1-3; D not resolved. Trimming cost V 7 bases and J 0 bases, with 10 bases left between them. Germline-derived CDR1 and CDR2 are MNHNY and SVGAGI (reference sequence). The CDR3 sequence is 14 residues long. CDR3 coding DNA: TGTGCCAGCACTATGGGAGGCTCTGGAAACACCATATATTTT. This codes for CASTMGGSGNTIYF.

This clone has more than one count but fewer than ten. The chain uses TRBV2 and TRBJ1-3; perhaps TRBD1 as D (6 bases). Trimming left V 3 bases short and J 1 base short, with 22 bases between. This CDR3 region has 19 residues. Germline assignment: CDR1 SNHLY and CDR2 FYNNEI. CDR3 in amino acids: CASSDWAGAAHRSGNTIYF. CDR3 DNA sequence: TGTGCCAGCAGTGACTGGGCAGGGGCAGCTCACCGGTCTGGAAACACCATATATTTT.

Only a few counts were recorded for this clone. The chain couples TRBV7-3 to TRBJ1-1; D is unresolved. The germline V gene has CDR1 SGHTA and CDR2 FQGTGA. V was cut by 6 bases and J by 4 bases, with 12 bases left in between. This CDR3 comprises 13 residues. The CDR3 sequence is CASRSARGTEAFF. The CDR3 DNA is TGTGCCAGCAGGTCCGCGCGGGGCACTGAAGCTTTCTTT.

This clone showed up just once. V usage is TRBV19 and J usage is TRBJ1-6; the D gene is possibly TRBD1 (5 bases). V dropped 9 bases and J dropped 0 bases, with 9 bases sitting between them. This CDR3 comprises 14 residues. Germline V gene data show CDR1 as LNHDA and CDR2 as SQIVND (reference sequence). The CDR3 coding sequence is TGTGCCAGCAGGGTCAGCTCCTATAATTCACCCCTCCACTTT. It yields the protein CASRVSSYNSPLHF.

The V and J genes are TRBV28 and TRBJ2-3, with a possible D match to TRBD2 (5 bases). The CDR3 has 14 amino acids. The germline CDR1 and CDR2 sequences are MDHEN and SYDVKM. V lost 7 bases, J lost 8 bases, and 19 bases lay in between. The CDR3 bases are TGTGCCAGCATCCGTCCGAGCAGAGGGCCTACGCAGTATTTT. The encoded protein is CASIRPSRGPTQYF. The variable domain in full, with the rest retrieved from reference TRBV28 and TRBJ2-3, is DVKVTQSSRYLVKRTGEKVFLECVQDMDHENMFWYRQDPGLGLRLIYFSYDVKMKEKGDIPEGYSVSREKKERFSLILESASTNQTSMYLCASIRPSRGPTQYFGPGTRLTVL.

By share, this clone counts as medium-sized (0.01 to 0.1%). The rearrangement uses TRBV5-4 and TRBJ2-1; 10 nucleotides line up with TRBD2. This CDR3 region has 19 residues. The germline V gene encodes CDR1 SGHNT and CDR2 YYREEE (reference sequence). Trimming at V came to 2 bases and at J to 0 bases, leaving 11 bases not matched to a gene. CDR3: CASSLLAGPPRSSYNEQFF. Written as DNA, the CDR3 is TGTGCCAGCAGCTTACTAGCGGGACCACCTAGAAGCTCCTACAATGAGCAGTTCTTC.

The CDR3 reads CASSLGGGAVEQYF. As DNA, the CDR3 is TGTGCCAGCAGCTTAGGCGGGGGGGCGGTTGAGCAGTACTTC. The chain couples TRBV7-2 to TRBJ2-7, with 9 nucleotides matching TRBD2. Germline CDR1 reads SGHTA; CDR2 reads FQGNSA. The CDR3 contains 14 residues. Germline trimming cut 1 base from V and 7 bases from J; bases unmatched to any gene: 5.

The J gene is TRBJ2-1, the V gene TRBV6-4, with 10 bases lining up with TRBD2. This CDR3 has 15 amino acids. Germline-derived CDR1 and CDR2 are MRHNA and SNTAGT. J lost 4 bases, V lost 5 bases, and 5 bases had no gene match. The CDR3 loop is CASSQTSGPYNEQFF. Written as DNA, the CDR3 is TGTGCCAGCAGTCAGACTAGCGGGCCTTACAATGAGCAGTTCTTC.

The chain recombines TRBV19 with TRBJ2-2; 7 bases agree with TRBD2. With 3 bases clipped from V and 1 base from J, the junction kept 2 bases outside the gene matches. Germline values: CDR1 LNHDA, CDR2 SQIVND (reference sequence). The CDR3 has 15 amino acids. The CDR3 bases are TGTGCCAGTAGTATTGGGAGGGAGAACACCGGGGAGCTGTTTTTT. Its protein is CASSIGRENTGELFF.

The chain recombines TRBV7-7 with TRBJ2-2, with 8 bases aligning to TRBD2. CDR3 length equals 16 residues. Looked up from germline, CDR1 is SSHAT and CDR2 is FNYEAQ (reference sequence). V trimming: 2 bases; J trimming: 6 bases; junction bases outside the gene matches: 8. CDR3 sequence reads: CASSLNPGGVAGELFF. DNA of the CDR3: TGTGCCAGCAGCTTAAACCCGGGGGGGGTCGCCGGGGAGCTGTTTTTT.